The 29 T cell receptor beta chains below all came from one sample that was sequenced in a study of blood T cell repertoires in COVID-19. Measured with immunoSEQ multiplex PCR; TCRdb has only the in-frame clones, and not every one. The sample has some 150,000 clones, 70% to 90% seen once. The sample was peripheral blood. The receptors here all came from a woman in her 70s with acute or convalescent COVID-19.

V is TRBV14 and J is TRBJ1-2; a possible D gene is TRBD1 (5 bases). CDR1 and CDR2 (germline): SGHDN, FVKESK. The CDR3 spans 16 residues. The V end lost 0 bases, the J end lost 2 bases, and 13 bases lay between the germline ends. CDR3 nucleotides: TGTGCCAGCAGCCAAGACTGGGTGGAGGGGAACTATGGCTACACCTTC. This codes for CASSQDWVEGNYGYTF.

This clone was seen at least ten times. The chain combines TRBV10-1 with TRBJ2-7; possibly TRBD2 for D (6 bases). The CDR3 is made up of 13 amino acids. The germline V gene encodes CDR1 WNHNN and CDR2 SYGVQD (reference sequence). Trimming pared 7 bases from V and 12 bases from J, leaving 22 bases between. The CDR3 reads CASTEGVEGKRYV. The CDR3, as DNA: TGCGCCAGCACCGAAGGGGTGGAGGGCAAGCGGTACGTC.

This sequence joins TRBV2 and TRBJ2-5; D is undetermined. The CDR3 extends over 15 amino acids. Germline V lookup: CDR1 SNHLY, CDR2 FYNNEI. The V gene lost 2 bases and the J gene lost 4 bases, with 14 bases spanning the gap. This chain's CDR3 is CASSESGFVAETQYF. The CDR3 coding sequence is TGTGCCAGCAGTGAATCCGGCTTTGTAGCAGAGACCCAGTACTTC.

CDR3 DNA: TGTGCCAGCAGTGAGAGGAGAGCAGGGGGTGAAAAACTGTTTTTT. Translating gives CASSERRAGGEKLFF. V is TRBV6-1 and J is TRBJ1-4; TRBD1 agrees at 7 bases. The CDR3 covers 15 residues. The germline V gene encodes CDR1 MNHNS and CDR2 SASEGT. With V trimmed by 3 bases and J by 7 bases, 8 bases remained unmatched.

The chain links TRBV5-1 to TRBJ2-5; 11 nucleotides align to TRBD1. With 3 bases clipped from V and 4 bases from J, the junction kept 5 bases outside the gene matches. Per germline, CDR1 SGHRS and CDR2 YFSETQ. The CDR3 loop spans 15 amino acids. The DNA of the CDR3 is TGCGCCAGCAGCTGGGGGACAGGGGGAGGAGAGACCCAGTACTTC. This translates into CASSWGTGGGETQYF. The full variable domain, its missing parts supplied by reference TRBV5-1 and TRBJ2-5, is KAGVTQTPRYLIKTRGQQVTLSCSPISGHRSVSWYQQTPGQGLQFLFEYFSETQRNKGNFPGRFSGRQFSNSRSEMNVSTLELGDSALYLCASSWGTGGGETQYFGPGTRLLVL.

This rearrangement joins TRBV7-2 to TRBJ2-7; TRBD2 matches 8 bases. The CDR3 extends over 14 amino acids. J gave up 2 bases and V 7 bases, and 7 bases lay outside the gene matches. The germline V gene has CDR1 SGHTA and CDR2 FQGNSA. CDR3: CASTSGLGTYEQYF. CDR3 nucleotides: TGTGCCAGCACTTCGGGACTAGGTACCTACGAGCAGTACTTC.

The chain has TRBV7-6 and TRBJ2-6; 9 bases agree with TRBD1. The germline V gene encodes CDR1 SGHVS and CDR2 FNYEAQ. The CDR3 has 19 residues. V lost 1 base and J lost 0; bases outside the gene matches: 7. In nucleotides, the CDR3 is TGTGCCAGCAGCTTAGAACACAGGGGGCCTCACTCTGGGGCCAACGTCCTGACTTTC. Translated: CASSLEHRGPHSGANVLTF.

The chain joins TRBV7-2 to TRBJ2-3; 10 bases match TRBD2. Per the germline V gene, CDR1 is SGHTA and CDR2 is FQGNSA. The CDR3 runs to 16 residues. The V segment lost 4 bases and the J segment 3 bases; nucleotides outside the gene matches: 7. The CDR3 reads CASSSPGLARTDTQYF. The CDR3, as DNA: TGTGCCAGCAGCTCCCCGGGACTAGCGAGAACAGATACGCAGTATTTT.

In DNA, the CDR3 is TGTGCCAGTAGCAGTAGCGGGGAAGCCTACAATGAGCAGTTCTTC. Protein product: CASSSSGEAYNEQFF. The rearrangement joins TRBV19 to TRBJ2-1; 8 nucleotides line up with TRBD2. Unmatched junction bases numbered 6, after V lost 6 bases and J lost 2 bases. The CDR3 runs 15 residues. Germline V gene data show CDR1 as LNHDA and CDR2 as SQIVND (reference sequence).

The genes are TRBV30 and TRBJ1-5; no definite D call. The germline V and J ends were trimmed by 0 bases and 4 bases, with 13 bases remaining between them. Germline lookup yields CDR1 GTSNPN and CDR2 SVGIG (reference sequence). The CDR3 is made up of 15 amino acids. CDR3 amino acids: CAWSVGSLGNQPQHF. As DNA, the CDR3 is TGTGCCTGGAGTGTAGGGAGTTTGGGGAATCAGCCCCAGCATTTT. The whole variable domain, filled in from reference TRBV30 and TRBJ1-5, reads SQTIHQWPATLVQPVGSPLSLECTVEGTSNPNLYWYRQAAGRGLQLLFYSVGIGQISSEVPQNLSASRPQDRQFILSSKKLLLSDSGFYLCAWSVGSLGNQPQHFGDGTRLSIL.

The CDR3 here is CASSPRTSGVVREQYF. DNA for the CDR3: TGTGCCAGCAGCCCTCGGACTAGCGGGGTGGTCCGGGAGCAGTACTTC. The rearrangement uses TRBV13 and TRBJ2-7; 12 bases agree with TRBD2. Per germline, CDR1 PRHDT and CDR2 FYEKMQ (reference sequence). Trimming cost V 5 bases and J 7 bases; bases outside gene matches: 12. The CDR3 is 16 residues long. Drawing the rest from reference TRBV13 and TRBJ2-7, the complete variable domain is AAGVIQSPRHLIKEKRETATLKCYPIPRHDTVYWYQQGPGQDPQFLISFYEKMQSDKGSIPDRFSAQQFSDYHSELNMSSLELGDSALYFCASSPRTSGVVREQYFGPGTRLTVT.

The CDR3 loop is CASTGDSGNTIYF. In nucleotides, the CDR3 is TGTGCCAGCACAGGGGACTCTGGAAACACCATATATTTT. This rearrangement joins TRBV2 to TRBJ1-3; TRBD1 might be the D (6 bases). The germline V gene encodes CDR1 SNHLY and CDR2 FYNNEI. Trimming left V 7 bases short and J 0 bases short, with 7 bases between. This CDR3 spans 13 amino acids.

This chain uses TRBV28 with TRBJ2-7; D may be TRBD2 (5 bases). The V gene lost 6 bases and the J gene lost 0 bases, with 15 bases spanning the gap. This CDR3 is 15 amino acids long. The germline CDR1 and CDR2 sequences are MDHEN and SYDVKM. CDR3 DNA sequence: TGTGCCAGCAGCCCTGGAGGATCAATCTCCTACGAGCAGTACGTC. This gives the protein CASSPGGSISYEQYV.

The sample holds a few counts of this clone. The rearrangement joins TRBV29-1 to TRBJ1-1; possible D gene TRBD1, 6 bases. The ends were cut back, 7 bases at V and 3 bases at J, with 12 bases in the middle. This CDR3 is 12 amino acids long. The germline V gene encodes CDR1 SQVTM and CDR2 ANQGSEA. The CDR3 sequence is CSGSRGDTEAFF. The CDR3 DNA reads as TGCAGCGGCAGCAGGGGCGACACTGAAGCTTTCTTT.

The chain has TRBV6-5 and TRBJ1-1, with D uncertain. V lost 0 bases to trimming and J lost 11 bases, with 10 bases between them. The germline V gene encodes CDR1 MNHEY and CDR2 SVGAGI. This CDR3 region has 12 residues. CDR3 sequence (DNA): TGTGCCAGCAGTTACTCGAGCGGGCGGGCTTTCTTT. Translating it yields CASSYSSGRAFF.

This clone appeared a single time. The chain employs TRBV11-2 and TRBJ2-1, with 7 bases that match TRBD2. The CDR3 contains 14 residues. CDR1 SGHAT and CDR2 FQNNGV come from the germline V gene. V lost 4 bases to trimming and J lost 8 bases; unmatched junction nucleotides: 8. In nucleotides, the CDR3 is TGTGCCAGCAGCTCCCAGACGGGGGGTGATGAGCAGTTCTTC. This gives the protein CASSSQTGGDEQFF.

This chain links TRBV6-1 with TRBJ2-5; TRBD1 agrees at 7 bases. The germline V gene has CDR1 MNHNS and CDR2 SASEGT. V lost 2 bases and J lost 5; bases outside the gene matches: 11. This CDR3 has 16 amino acids. As DNA, the CDR3 is TGTGCCAGCAGTGAAACCCCACTCACGGACAGGGAGACCCAGTACTTC. It is translated as CASSETPLTDRETQYF.

The chain links TRBV28 to TRBJ2-1, with D unclear. Trimming removed 6 bases at V and 6 bases at J, with 18 bases between. Germline-derived CDR1 and CDR2 are MDHEN and SYDVKM. There are 15 residues in the CDR3. The DNA of the CDR3 is TGTGCCAGCAGCCCTCCGCCGGTCTTACGCAATGAGCAGTTCTTC. Protein product: CASSPPPVLRNEQFF.

V gene TRBV9 combines with J gene TRBJ1-2, with a weak D call TRBD1 (6 bases). This CDR3 spans 17 amino acids. Trimming removed 3 bases at V and 5 bases at J, with 23 bases between. CDR1 is SGDLS, CDR2 YYNGEE, per germline. The chain's CDR3 is CASSARQEVLFRYGYTF. CDR3 in DNA: TGTGCCAGCAGCGCCCGACAGGAGGTCCTATTTAGATATGGCTACACCTTC.

The V and J genes are TRBV10-1 and TRBJ2-3; D might be TRBD2 (5 bases). Trimming removed 0 bases at V and 6 bases at J, with 10 bases between. The CDR3 length is 14 residues. Germline V lookup: CDR1 WNHNN, CDR2 SYGVQD (reference sequence). CDR3 sequence: CASSESPGSDTQYF. The DNA of the CDR3 is TGCGCCAGCAGTGAGTCCCCGGGGTCGGATACGCAGTATTTT.

The gene calls are TRBV5-8 and TRBJ1-2; tentative D call: TRBD1 (6 bases). The CDR3 covers 14 residues. CDR1 SGHTS and CDR2 YDEGEE come from the germline V gene. With 0 bases removed from V and 7 bases from J, the gap between germline ends came to 13 bases. The DNA for the CDR3 is TGTGCCAGCAGCTTGGCCAGGGGCTCATCTGGCTACACCTTC. It translates to CASSLARGSSGYTF.

The V and J genes are TRBV5-6 and TRBJ2-3; 9 bases are a match to TRBD1. The CDR3 has 15 residues. The germline CDR1 and CDR2 sequences are SGHDT and YYEEEE. The J segment lost 6 bases and the V segment lost 5 bases, leaving 10 bases of the junction unmatched. The CDR3 nucleotides are TGTGCCAGCAGATTGTGGGGGACAGGGCGGGATACGCAGTATTTT. It yields the protein CASRLWGTGRDTQYF.

The V and J genes are TRBV29-1 and TRBJ2-7; D possibly corresponds to TRBD1 (6 bases). The V and J ends lost 0 bases and 4 bases respectively, with 7 bases between them. Germline CDR1 SQVTM, CDR2 ANQGSEA. The CDR3 has 12 amino acids. CDR3 loop: CSVEDQGYEQYF. CDR3 in DNA: TGCAGCGTTGAAGACCAGGGGTACGAGCAGTACTTC.

The chain joins TRBV2 to TRBJ1-4, with 10 bases lining up with TRBD1. V trimming: 9 bases; J trimming: 8 bases; junction bases outside the gene matches: 6. Per germline, CDR1 SNHLY and CDR2 FYNNEI. The CDR3 length is 13 residues. This CDR3 reads CASAGQGREKLFF. The CDR3 nucleotides read TGTGCCAGTGCGGGACAGGGGAGAGAAAAACTGTTTTTT.

The chain joins TRBV7-8 to TRBJ2-2; 7 positions match TRBD2. The ends lost 6 bases at V and 0 bases at J; junction bases unmatched: 10. Germline loops: CDR1 SGHVS, CDR2 FQNEAQ. The CDR3 contains 17 residues. The CDR3 is CASSRIARGANTGELFF. The CDR3 bases are TGTGCCAGCAGTCGAATTGCCCGGGGGGCGAACACCGGGGAGCTGTTTTTT.

This chain uses TRBV15 with TRBJ1-4; tentatively, D is TRBD1 (5 bases). CDR3 length: 15 residues. Germline loops: CDR1 LNHNV, CDR2 YYDKDF (reference sequence). Between the trimmed V and J ends, which lost 3 bases and 7 bases, there was a span of 15 bases. In nucleotides, the CDR3 is TGTGCCACCAGCAGCCGACAGAGCTTTAGTGAAAAACTGTTTTTT. The encoded protein is CATSSRQSFSEKLFF.

The J gene is TRBJ1-1, the V gene TRBV18, with 11 bases aligning to TRBD1. The junction had 9 bases not matched to a gene; V was cut back by 3 bases and J by 3 bases. The CDR3 loop spans 17 amino acids. Germline assignment: CDR1 KGHSH and CDR2 LQKENI. CDR3 DNA: TGTGCCAGCTCACCCCGGACAGGGGGCGAAGGGTACACTGAAGCTTTCTTT. As protein: CASSPRTGGEGYTEAFF.

The chain has TRBV2 and TRBJ1-3; a possible D gene is TRBD1 (6 bases). The CDR3 consists of 15 residues. Germline V gene sequence: CDR1 SNHLY, CDR2 FYNNEI. The germline V and J ends were trimmed by 6 bases and 0 bases, with 12 bases remaining between them. The CDR3 DNA follows: TGTGCCAGCAGCGAACAGGGAGGCTCTGGAAACACCATATATTTT. Translated, it gives CASSEQGGSGNTIYF.

This clone has a single count. V is TRBV27 and J is TRBJ1-2; D may be TRBD1 (5 bases). CDR1 is MNHEY and CDR2 is SMNVEV in the germline V gene (reference sequence). Trimming removed 4 bases from V and 4 bases from J, with 13 bases in between. The CDR3 spans 14 residues. CDR3 sequence (DNA): TGTGCCAGCAGTTCCAGGGTTTACGGCTATGGCTACACCTTC. It translates to CASSSRVYGYGYTF.